This is a list of T cell receptor beta chains from one sample in a study of blood T cell repertoires in COVID-19. Repertoires were generated with immunoSEQ multiplex PCR, while TCRdb's copy carries only in-frame clones and drops some. The sample has about 300,000 clones; around nine tenths are singletons. Sample: PBMCs or T cells enriched from blood (not recorded which). All receptors come from a woman under 40 who had recovered from COVID-19. CDR3s include the opening cysteine and the closing phenylalanine or tryptophan. A D gene is named only where the DNA matches it firmly.

j_gene: TRBJ2-5; v_gene: TRBV12-3/TRBV12-4; d_gene: .; CDR3aa: CASSPSGETQYF
j_gene: TRBJ1-1; v_gene: TRBV2; d_gene: TRBD1; CDR3aa: CASTATGARTEAFF
j_gene: TRBJ2-3; v_gene: TRBV12-3/TRBV12-4; d_gene: TRBD2; CDR3aa: CASRRGDTQYF
j_gene: TRBJ1-2; v_gene: TRBV6-1; d_gene: TRBD1; CDR3aa: CASSEGHRGNYGYTF
j_gene: TRBJ2-5; v_gene: TRBV18; d_gene: .; CDR3aa: CASSPSPSGSQETQYF
j_gene: TRBJ1-2; v_gene: TRBV30; d_gene: TRBD1; CDR3aa: CAWSLTGGGGYTF
j_gene: TRBJ2-7; v_gene: TRBV5-1; d_gene: .; CDR3aa: CASSWGQNEQYF
j_gene: TRBJ2-5; v_gene: TRBV6-1; d_gene: TRBD1; CDR3aa: CASSERDRRETQYF
j_gene: TRBJ2-3; v_gene: TRBV7-3; d_gene: TRBD1; CDR3aa: CASSMTGGSDTQYF
j_gene: TRBJ1-1; v_gene: TRBV6-5; d_gene: .; CDR3aa: CASSYSLGDTEAFF
j_gene: TRBJ1-2; v_gene: TRBV2; d_gene: TRBD1; CDR3aa: CALWTGTNYGYTF
j_gene: TRBJ1-4; v_gene: TRBV29-1; d_gene: .; CDR3aa: CSVLKRGEKLFF
j_gene: TRBJ1-2; v_gene: TRBV30; d_gene: .; CDR3aa: CAWVVGNYGYTF
j_gene: TRBJ1-3; v_gene: TRBV9; d_gene: .; CDR3aa: CASSVGGNSGNTIYF
j_gene: TRBJ2-1; v_gene: TRBV19; d_gene: .; CDR3aa: CATSTGIYNEQFF
j_gene: TRBJ1-5; v_gene: TRBV30; d_gene: .; CDR3aa: CAWSGGYRDTQWPQHF
j_gene: TRBJ2-5; v_gene: TRBV5-1; d_gene: TRBD1; CDR3aa: CASSLLSGQVQETQYF
j_gene: TRBJ2-4; v_gene: TRBV19; d_gene: .; CDR3aa: CASSIGTRGANIQYF
j_gene: TRBJ1-4; v_gene: TRBV6-1; d_gene: TRBD1; CDR3aa: CASSKATGVTNEKLFF
j_gene: TRBJ1-2; v_gene: TRBV6-5; d_gene: .; CDR3aa: CASTGQPPGYTF
j_gene: TRBJ1-1; v_gene: TRBV16; d_gene: .; CDR3aa: CASSQRGGGTEAFF
j_gene: TRBJ1-6; v_gene: TRBV29-1; d_gene: TRBD1; CDR3aa: CSVEVGDRAPFTLHF
j_gene: TRBJ1-3; v_gene: TRBV4-3; d_gene: .; CDR3aa: CASSQAGQSGNTIYF
j_gene: TRBJ1-2; v_gene: TRBV2; d_gene: TRBD1; CDR3aa: CASTERQGAYGYTF
j_gene: TRBJ1-1; v_gene: TRBV5-1; d_gene: TRBD1; CDR3aa: CASSLAGQGLTEAFF
j_gene: TRBJ1-5; v_gene: TRBV6-1; d_gene: TRBD1; CDR3aa: CASSQDRVASNQPQHF
j_gene: TRBJ2-1; v_gene: TRBV5-1; d_gene: TRBD2; CDR3aa: CASSLLAGSHNEQFF
j_gene: TRBJ2-2; v_gene: TRBV19; d_gene: .; CDR3aa: CATAAPGELFF
j_gene: TRBJ2-3; v_gene: TRBV4-3; d_gene: TRBD2; CDR3aa: CASSQERGGLPDTQYF
j_gene: TRBJ2-3; v_gene: TRBV19; d_gene: TRBD2; CDR3aa: CASSMLAGGTSTDTQYF
j_gene: TRBJ1-4; v_gene: TRBV11-2; d_gene: .; CDR3aa: CASSQGTLQANEKLFF
j_gene: TRBJ2-5; v_gene: TRBV9; d_gene: .; CDR3aa: CASSAGNRVGETQYF
j_gene: TRBJ2-6; v_gene: TRBV10-3; d_gene: .; CDR3aa: CAISESTGANVLTF
j_gene: TRBJ1-2; v_gene: TRBV5-1; d_gene: .; CDR3aa: CASSLTTGASDGYTF
j_gene: TRBJ1-1; v_gene: TRBV6-2/TRBV6-3; d_gene: .; CDR3aa: CASSYGGMNTEAFF